This T cell receptor beta chain was found in a study of blood T cell repertoires in COVID-19. Looking at the study overall: Sources were T cells, B-cell-depleted T cells, or PBMCs; the material itself was cDNA or gDNA.

The count of this clone is one. Seattle enrolled patients during active infection and tracked them longitudinally. As originally analysed: Estimation of nucleated cell counts relied on the amplification of reference gene primers. Assay: immunoSEQ multiplex PCR; the TCRdb copy retains only in-frame clones and omits some. D and trimming come from the DNA, and the V and J calls and clone size come from that table. The data contain 100,000 to 150,000 clones, roughly 72% of them singletons. V was clipped by 5 bases and J by 9 bases; unmatched bases: 16. Per the germline V gene, CDR1 is SGHAT and CDR2 is FQNNGV. CDR3 length: 16 residues.

This TCR was sampled from a man older than 75 with COVID-19, enrolled during active disease. The sequencing input was peripheral blood. This chain uses TRBV11-2 with TRBJ2-3; 8 nucleotides align to TRBD2. CDR3 nucleotides: TGTGCCAGCAGCATCACCGGGACTAGGTCCTATGGCACGCAGTATTTT. This encodes CASSITGTRSYGTQYF.